Below, 11 T cell receptor beta chains from the same sample are listed, as sequenced in a study of shared clonotypes between healthy human individuals. Sequencing was performed with immunoSEQ multiplex PCR; in TCRdb, only in-frame clones are kept and a portion is missing. This sample has approximately 2.4 million clones, with approximately 96% found just once. The sample consisted of naive CD4+ T cells sorted from blood. The subset is: CD45RA+ positively selected. The source is a man aged 18 to 29 in good health.

This sequence joins TRBV6-5 and TRBJ1-2, with unresolved D. V lost 6 bases and J 8 bases, leaving 16 bases between the germline ends. The CDR3 spans 13 residues. The germline V gene has CDR1 MNHEY and CDR2 SVGAGI. The CDR3 spells CASRRAEGWGYTF. CDR3 nucleotides: TGTGCCAGCAGGAGGGCCGAAGGATGGGGCTACACCTTC.

The rearrangement joins TRBV5-5 to TRBJ2-1; no reliable D call. This CDR3 region has 14 residues. CDR1 is SGHKS, CDR2 YYEKEE, per germline (reference sequence). V dropped 0 bases and J dropped 0 bases, with 4 bases sitting between them. The CDR3 sequence is CASSLASSYNEQFF. Written as DNA, the CDR3 is TGTGCCAGCAGCTTGGCTAGCTCCTACAATGAGCAGTTCTTC.

The chain employs TRBV5-4 and TRBJ2-7; 8 nucleotides match TRBD2. Germline lookup yields CDR1 SGHNT and CDR2 YYREEE (reference sequence). CDR3 size: 18 residues. With 3 bases clipped from V and 1 base from J, the junction kept 15 bases outside the gene matches. DNA of the CDR3: TGTGCCAGCAGCTATAGCGGGGAAAACCTTCTACGTTCCTACGAGCAGTACTTC. This gives the protein CASSYSGENLLRSYEQYF.

The V gene is TRBV30, the J gene TRBJ1-2; D is unresolved. Germline-derived CDR1 and CDR2 are GTSNPN and SVGIG (reference sequence). The CDR3 consists of 12 residues. With 2 bases removed from V and 7 bases from J, the gap between germline ends came to 11 bases. DNA of the CDR3: TGTGCCTGGAGTCGGGCAGTAAGTGGCTACACCTTC. It is translated as CAWSRAVSGYTF.

This clone was recorded once. The rearrangement joins TRBV5-5 to TRBJ2-7; D possibly corresponds to TRBD2 (7 bases). In germline, CDR1 is SGHKS, CDR2 YYEKEE (reference sequence). Trimming removed 4 bases at V and 1 base at J, with 18 bases between. This CDR3 is 16 amino acids long. The CDR3 reads CASSLGVAGASYEQYF. CDR3 bases: TGTGCCAGCAGCCTCGGGGTTGCGGGGGCATCCTACGAGCAGTACTTC.

The J gene is TRBJ1-5, the V gene TRBV6-6; possible D gene TRBD1, 5 bases. The ends were cut back, 0 bases at V and 7 bases at J, with 13 bases in the middle. Germline CDR1 reads MNHNY; CDR2 reads SVGAGI (reference sequence). The CDR3 length is 15 residues. DNA of the CDR3: TGTGCCAGCAGTTACTCGAAAGGGGACGGGCAGCCCCAGCATTTT. Translation: CASSYSKGDGQPQHF.

Of note for this clone: The sample contains more than one DNA sequence encoding this CDR3. The chain uses TRBV18 and TRBJ2-5, with 7 bases that match TRBD1. CDR1 is KGHSH and CDR2 is LQKENI in the germline V gene. V shed 6 bases, J shed 0 bases, and the junction held 4 bases outside the gene matches. The CDR3 spans 14 residues. CDR3 region: CASSQTGYQETQYF. CDR3 DNA: TGTGCCAGCTCGCAGACAGGGTACCAAGAGACCCAGTACTTC.

A remark on this clone: Other DNA sequences in this sample translate to the same CDR3. This rearrangement joins TRBV2 to TRBJ2-1, with D perhaps TRBD2 (6 bases). This CDR3 contains 12 residues. Trimming removed 8 bases from V and 3 bases from J, with 8 bases in between. CDR1 and CDR2 (germline): SNHLY, FYNNEI. The CDR3 bases are TGTGCCAGCCGGAGGGACTACAATGAGCAGTTCTTC. This codes for CASRRDYNEQFF.

V gene TRBV7-9 combines with J gene TRBJ2-7; TRBD1 might be the D (5 bases). The ends were cut back, 1 base at V and 0 bases at J, with 13 bases in the middle. This CDR3 comprises 16 residues. Germline CDR1 SEHNR, CDR2 FQNEAQ (reference sequence). The CDR3 loop is CASSLELGAYSYEQYF. As DNA, the CDR3 is TGTGCCAGCAGCTTAGAGTTAGGGGCGTACTCCTACGAGCAGTACTTC. The full variable domain, its missing parts supplied by reference TRBV7-9 and TRBJ2-7, is DTGVSQNPRHKITKRGQNVTFRCDPISEHNRLYWYRQTLGQGPEFLTYFQNEAQLEKSRLLSDRFSAERPKGSFSTLEIQRTEQGDSAMYLCASSLELGAYSYEQYFGPGTRLTVT.

This sequence joins TRBV7-2 and TRBJ1-5, with D possibly matching TRBD1 (5 bases). This CDR3 region has 13 residues. The germline V gene has CDR1 SGHTA and CDR2 FQGNSA. Trimming removed 0 bases at V and 6 bases at J, with 6 bases between. In nucleotides, the CDR3 is TGTGCCAGCAGCTTAGCCGGGGGTCAGCCCCAGCATTTT. Protein product: CASSLAGGQPQHF.

This chain links TRBV19 with TRBJ2-1, with D perhaps matching TRBD2 (7 bases). From germline, CDR1 is LNHDA and CDR2 SQIVND (reference sequence). CDR3 size: 17 residues. Trimming removed 7 bases from V and 0 bases from J, with 19 bases in between. CDR3 loop: CASTGPGGRVSYNEQFF. CDR3 coding DNA: TGTGCCAGTACCGGCCCCGGGGGGCGAGTCTCCTACAATGAGCAGTTCTTC.